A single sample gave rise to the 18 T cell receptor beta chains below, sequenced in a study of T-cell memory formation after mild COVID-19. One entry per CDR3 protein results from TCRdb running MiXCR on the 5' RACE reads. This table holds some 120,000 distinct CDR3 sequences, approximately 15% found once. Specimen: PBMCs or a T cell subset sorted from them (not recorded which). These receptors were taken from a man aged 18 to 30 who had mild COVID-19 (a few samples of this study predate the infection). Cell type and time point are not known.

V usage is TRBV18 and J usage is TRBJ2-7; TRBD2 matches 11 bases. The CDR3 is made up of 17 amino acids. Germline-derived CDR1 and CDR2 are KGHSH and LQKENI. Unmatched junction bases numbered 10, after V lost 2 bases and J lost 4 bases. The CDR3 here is CASSPTLIAGGPYEQYF. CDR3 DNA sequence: TGTGCCAGCTCACCAACCTTGATAGCGGGGGGGCCTTACGAGCAGTACTTC.

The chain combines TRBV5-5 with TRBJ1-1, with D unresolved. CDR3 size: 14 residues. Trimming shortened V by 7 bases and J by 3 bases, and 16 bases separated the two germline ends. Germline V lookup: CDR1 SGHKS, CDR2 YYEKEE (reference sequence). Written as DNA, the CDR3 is TGTGCCAGCTTTGGTGGCAGAACTGACACTGAAGCTTTCTTT. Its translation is CASFGGRTDTEAFF. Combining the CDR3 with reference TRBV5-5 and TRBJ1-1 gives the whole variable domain DAGVTQSPTHLIKTRGQQVTLRCSPISGHKSVSWYQQVLGQGPQFIFQYYEKEERGRGNFPDRFSARQFPNYSSELNVNALLLGDSALYLCASFGGRTDTEAFFGQGTRLTVV.

The CDR3 coding sequence is TGTGCCAGCTCACCACGCCACACAGATACGCAGTATTTT. Encoded protein: CASSPRHTDTQYF. The V gene is TRBV18, the J gene TRBJ2-3; D is unresolved. Germline V gene lookup returns CDR1 KGHSH and CDR2 LQKENI. Trimming stripped 1 base from V and 2 bases from J, with 4 bases between. This CDR3 region has 13 residues.

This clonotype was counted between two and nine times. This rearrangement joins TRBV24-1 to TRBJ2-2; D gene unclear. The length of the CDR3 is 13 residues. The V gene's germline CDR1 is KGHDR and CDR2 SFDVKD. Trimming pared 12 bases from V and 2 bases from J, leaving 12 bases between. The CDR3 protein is CAALDTNTGELFF. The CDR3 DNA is TGTGCCGCACTTGATACAAACACCGGGGAGCTGTTTTTT.

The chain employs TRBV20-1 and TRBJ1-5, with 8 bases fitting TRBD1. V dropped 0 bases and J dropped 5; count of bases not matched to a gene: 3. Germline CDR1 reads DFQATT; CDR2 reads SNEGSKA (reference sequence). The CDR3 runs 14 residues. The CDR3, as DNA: TGCAGTGCTAGAGATCGGACAGGGCATCAGCCCCAGCATTTT. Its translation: CSARDRTGHQPQHF.

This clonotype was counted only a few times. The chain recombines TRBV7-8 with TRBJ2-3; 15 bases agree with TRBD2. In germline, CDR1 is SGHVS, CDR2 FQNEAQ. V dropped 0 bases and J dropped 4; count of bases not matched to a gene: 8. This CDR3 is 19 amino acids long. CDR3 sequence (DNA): TGTGCCAGCAGCTTAGCGAGGACTAGCGGGGGGGCTGGGGCAGATACGCAGTATTTT. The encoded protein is CASSLARTSGGAGADTQYF.

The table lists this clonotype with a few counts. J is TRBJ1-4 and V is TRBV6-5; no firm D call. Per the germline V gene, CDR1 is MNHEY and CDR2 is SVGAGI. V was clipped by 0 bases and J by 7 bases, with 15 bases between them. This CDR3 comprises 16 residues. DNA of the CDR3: TGTGCCAGCAGTTACTCTGGGTTGCAGGTCGGTGAAAAACTGTTTTTT. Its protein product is CASSYSGLQVGEKLFF.

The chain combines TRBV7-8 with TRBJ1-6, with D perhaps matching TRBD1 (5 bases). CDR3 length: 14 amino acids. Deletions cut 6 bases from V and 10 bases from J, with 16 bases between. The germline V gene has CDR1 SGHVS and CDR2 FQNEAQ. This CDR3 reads CASSTRDGGSPLHF. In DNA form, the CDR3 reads TGTGCCAGCAGTACTCGGGACGGCGGGTCACCCCTCCACTTT.

CDR3 DNA: TGTGCCTGGAGTTGGGGCCCAGATACGCAGTATTTT. Protein sequence: CAWSWGPDTQYF. The chain links TRBV30 to TRBJ2-3; D is perhaps TRBD1 (5 bases). With 2 bases removed from V and 4 bases from J, the gap between germline ends came to 7 bases. CDR1 is GTSNPN and CDR2 is SVGIG in the germline V gene (reference sequence). CDR3 length: 12 amino acids.

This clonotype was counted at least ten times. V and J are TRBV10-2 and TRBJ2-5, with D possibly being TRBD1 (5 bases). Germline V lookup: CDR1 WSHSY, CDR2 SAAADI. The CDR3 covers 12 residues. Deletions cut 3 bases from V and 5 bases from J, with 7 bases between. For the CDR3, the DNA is TGCGCCAGCAGTGAAGGGGTGGAGACCCAGTACTTC. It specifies CASSEGVETQYF.

CDR3 coding DNA: TGTGCCAGCAGCTCCGAAGGGGGACGGGGGGGCGAGACCCAGTACTTC. Protein product: CASSSEGGRGGETQYF. The chain joins TRBV7-3 to TRBJ2-5; 8 bases are shared with TRBD2. Looked up from germline, CDR1 is SGHTA and CDR2 is FQGTGA. The CDR3 covers 16 residues. J lost 5 bases, V lost 4 bases, and 12 bases had no gene match.

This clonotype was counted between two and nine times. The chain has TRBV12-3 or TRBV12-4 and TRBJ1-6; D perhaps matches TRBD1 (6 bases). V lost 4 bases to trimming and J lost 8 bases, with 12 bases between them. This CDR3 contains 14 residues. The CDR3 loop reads CASSSRTEHSPLHF. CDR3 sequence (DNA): TGTGCCAGCAGTTCCCGGACAGAACATTCACCCCTCCACTTT.

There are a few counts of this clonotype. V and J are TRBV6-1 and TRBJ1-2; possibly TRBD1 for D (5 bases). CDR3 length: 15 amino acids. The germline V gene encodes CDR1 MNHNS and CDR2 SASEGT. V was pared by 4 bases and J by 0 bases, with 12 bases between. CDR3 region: CASSVQGEANYGYTF. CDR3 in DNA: TGTGCCAGCAGTGTCCAGGGTGAAGCTAACTATGGCTACACCTTC.

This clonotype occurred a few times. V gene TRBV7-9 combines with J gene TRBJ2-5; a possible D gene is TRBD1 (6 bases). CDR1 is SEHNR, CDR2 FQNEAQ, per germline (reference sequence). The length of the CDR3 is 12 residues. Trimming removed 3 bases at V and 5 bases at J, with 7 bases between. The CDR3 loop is CASSFDRETQYF. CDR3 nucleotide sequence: TGTGCCAGCAGCTTCGACAGGGAGACCCAGTACTTC.

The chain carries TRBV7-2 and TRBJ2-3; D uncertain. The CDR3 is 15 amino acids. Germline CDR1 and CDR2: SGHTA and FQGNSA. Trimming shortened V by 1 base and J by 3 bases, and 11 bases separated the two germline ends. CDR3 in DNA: TGTGCCAGCAGCTTAGGAAACCAGAAGACAGATACGCAGTATTTT. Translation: CASSLGNQKTDTQYF.

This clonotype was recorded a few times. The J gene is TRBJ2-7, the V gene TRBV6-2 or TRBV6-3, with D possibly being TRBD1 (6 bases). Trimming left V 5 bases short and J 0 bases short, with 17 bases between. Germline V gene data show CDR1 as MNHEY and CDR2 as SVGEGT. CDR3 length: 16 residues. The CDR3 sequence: CASSPYRDTSSYEQYV. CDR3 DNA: TGTGCCAGCAGTCCGTACCGGGACACGAGCTCCTACGAGCAGTACGTC.

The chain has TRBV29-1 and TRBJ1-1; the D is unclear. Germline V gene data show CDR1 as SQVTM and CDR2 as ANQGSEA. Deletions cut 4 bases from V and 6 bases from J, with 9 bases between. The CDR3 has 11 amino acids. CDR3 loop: CSVVRGAEAFF. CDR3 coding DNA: TGCAGCGTTGTCCGTGGAGCTGAAGCTTTCTTT.

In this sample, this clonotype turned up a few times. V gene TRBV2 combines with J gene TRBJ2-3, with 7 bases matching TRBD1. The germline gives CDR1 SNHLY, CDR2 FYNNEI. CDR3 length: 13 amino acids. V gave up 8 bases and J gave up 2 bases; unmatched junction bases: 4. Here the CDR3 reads CASEQGFTDTQYF. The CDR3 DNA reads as TGTGCCAGCGAACAGGGGTTCACAGATACGCAGTATTTT.